These 16 T cell receptor beta chains were all obtained from the same sample, sequenced in a study of T cell repertoires in cytomegalovirus infection. MiXCR, run by TCRdb on the reads, gives a single entry per CDR3 protein. The table has around 900,000 distinct CDR3 sequences, approximately 30% seen once. Their antigen targets remain unknown. The sequences come from cultured CD8+ T cells from PBMCs, collected from culture after CMV antigen stimulation. The receptors come from a human donor in good health (CMV status not recorded). Some clones in this sample may be carry-over from other donors' samples.

This clonotype was seen just once. The chain has TRBV2 and TRBJ2-6; 8 bases align to TRBD2. V was clipped by 6 bases and J by 2 bases; unmatched bases: 6. This CDR3 contains 16 residues. Germline-derived CDR1 and CDR2 are SNHLY and FYNNEI. This CDR3 is CASSPRGGAGANVLTF. The CDR3 DNA follows: TGTGCCAGCAGCCCCCGGGGGGGCGCTGGGGCCAACGTCCTGACTTTC.

CDR3 coding DNA: TGTGCCAGCAGCTCAGCGCGAAAGTACAATGAGCAGTTCTTC. Residues: CASSSARKYNEQFF. The chain is built from TRBV11-1 and TRBJ2-1; the D is unclear. Trimming cost V 4 bases and J 4 bases, with 11 bases left between them. Germline CDR1 and CDR2: SGHAT and FQDESV (reference sequence). The CDR3 covers 14 residues.

V usage is TRBV7-9 and J usage is TRBJ1-3; 7 nucleotides agree with TRBD1. This CDR3 is 18 amino acids long. From germline, CDR1 is SEHNR and CDR2 FQNEAQ (reference sequence). Trimming removed 5 bases from V and 0 bases from J; junction bases left unmatched: 13. In DNA form, the CDR3 reads TGTGCCAGCAGCCTGACAGGGATAAGGAGCTACTCTGGAAACACCATATATTTT. Translating gives CASSLTGIRSYSGNTIYF. Filled out from reference TRBV7-9 and TRBJ1-3, the complete variable domain reads DTGVSQNPRHKITKRGQNVTFRCDPISEHNRLYWYRQTLGQGPEFLTYFQNEAQLEKSRLLSDRFSAERPKGSFSTLEIQRTEQGDSAMYLCASSLTGIRSYSGNTIYFGEGSWLTVV.

This clonotype has ten or more counts. The chain couples TRBV7-2 to TRBJ1-5; possible D gene TRBD1, 5 bases. Trimming took 5 bases from V and 5 from J, leaving 19 bases between them. The CDR3 totals 16 residues. Germline values: CDR1 SGHTA, CDR2 FQGNSA. The CDR3 DNA reads TGTGCCAGCAGCCAGACTATGAGGGGTCGGGATCAGCCCCAGCATTTT. This gives the protein CASSQTMRGRDQPQHF.

This clonotype has only one observation. The chain recombines TRBV27 with TRBJ2-7; D is uncertain. Germline V lookup: CDR1 MNHEY, CDR2 SMNVEV (reference sequence). This CDR3 spans 14 amino acids. The V end was cut by 3 bases, the J end by 6 bases, with 15 bases between. Here the CDR3 reads CASSFGLGQGEQYF. The CDR3 DNA is TGTGCCAGCAGTTTTGGTCTCGGGCAAGGCGAGCAGTACTTC.

This clonotype was detected ten times or more. The chain carries TRBV7-8 and TRBJ2-1, with D unresolved. Germline CDR1 is SGHVS and CDR2 is FQNEAQ. The CDR3 sequence is 16 residues long. V was pared by 6 bases and J by 0 bases, with 15 bases between. In nucleotides, the CDR3 is TGTGCCAGCAGACTAACTGGACGAAGCTCCTACAATGAGCAGTTCTTC. Its translation: CASRLTGRSSYNEQFF.

The sample holds a few counts of this clonotype. V usage is TRBV20-1 and J usage is TRBJ1-5, with D unclear. V shed 0 bases and J shed 1 base, with 25 bases lying between them. The CDR3 sequence is 20 residues long. The germline CDR1 and CDR2 sequences are DFQATT and SNEGSKA (reference sequence). The CDR3 nucleotides are TGCAGTGCTAGAGATCTTGGTGGCTCAACGGGAGCCGTGAGCAATCAGCCCCAGCATTTT. Translation: CSARDLGGSTGAVSNQPQHF.

The chain has TRBV7-6 and TRBJ2-7; D possibly matches TRBD1 or TRBD2 (5 bases each). V was pared by 4 bases and J by 4 bases, with 17 bases between. Germline V gene lookup returns CDR1 SGHVS and CDR2 FNYEAQ. The CDR3 runs 15 residues. CDR3 DNA sequence: TGTGCCAGCAGCTCGGGGACGTCTGATCTATACGAGCAGTACTTC. The encoded protein is CASSSGTSDLYEQYF. Looking up the rest from reference TRBV7-6 and TRBJ2-7 gives the full variable domain: GAGVSQSPRYKVTKRGQDVALRCDPISGHVSLYWYRQALGQGPEFLTYFNYEAQQDKSGLPNDRFSAERPEGSISTLTIQRTEQRDSAMYRCASSSGTSDLYEQYFGPGTRLTVT.

The gene calls are TRBV7-4 and TRBJ2-5; possibly TRBD1 or TRBD2 for D (6 bases each). Trimming cost V 5 bases and J 4 bases, with 14 bases left between them. The CDR3 covers 14 residues. Germline assignment: CDR1 SGHVT and CDR2 SQSDAQ. CDR3 sequence reads: CASSTVGGRETQYF. CDR3 sequence (DNA): TGTGCCAGCAGCACCGTCGGGGGCCGAGAGACCCAGTACTTC.

The chain has TRBV6-6 and TRBJ1-5; possible D gene TRBD1, 6 bases. There are 17 residues in the CDR3. The ends were cut back, 5 bases at V and 1 base at J, with 18 bases in the middle. The V gene's germline CDR1 is MNHNY and CDR2 SVGAGI (reference sequence). CDR3 coding DNA: TGTGCCAGCAGTGAGGGGGGGGGATTTATCAGCAATCAGCCCCAGCATTTT. It codes for CASSEGGGFISNQPQHF.

This clonotype has only a few counts. The chain couples TRBV25-1 to TRBJ1-2; 7 bases line up with TRBD1. CDR1 is MGHDK and CDR2 is SYGVNS in the germline V gene. The CDR3 spans 11 residues. After removal of 10 bases from V and 4 bases from J, the junction contained 3 bases not matched to a gene. The CDR3 loop is CATSGGYGYTF. CDR3 in DNA: TGTGCCACCTCAGGGGGCTATGGCTACACCTTC.

This clonotype came up a few times. The chain uses TRBV2 and TRBJ2-7; no definite D call. The V and J ends lost 8 bases and 4 bases respectively, with 9 bases between them. CDR1 SNHLY and CDR2 FYNNEI come from the germline V gene. This CDR3 comprises 11 residues. The chain's CDR3 is CASDSPYEQYV. The CDR3 DNA is TGTGCCAGCGATTCGCCTTACGAGCAGTACGTC.

This clonotype was seen at least ten times. The chain recombines TRBV7-6 with TRBJ2-1; perhaps TRBD2 as D (5 bases). The CDR3 runs 16 residues. V lost 2 bases, J lost 0 bases, and 11 bases lay in between. The germline V gene has CDR1 SGHVS and CDR2 FNYEAQ. As DNA, the CDR3 is TGTGCCAGCAGCTTATTGGACTTAGGCTCCTACAATGAGCAGTTCTTC. This codes for CASSLLDLGSYNEQFF. Full variable domain (remainder filled in from reference TRBV7-6 and TRBJ2-1): GAGVSQSPRYKVTKRGQDVALRCDPISGHVSLYWYRQALGQGPEFLTYFNYEAQQDKSGLPNDRFSAERPEGSISTLTIQRTEQRDSAMYRCASSLLDLGSYNEQFFGPGTRLTVL.

This chain links TRBV6-8 with TRBJ1-3, with D uncertain. CDR1 and CDR2 from the germline V gene are MNHGY and SAAAGT. Trimming pared 7 bases from V and 2 bases from J, leaving 15 bases between. CDR3 length: 15 amino acids. The CDR3 coding sequence is TGTGCCAGCACCGGAAGGAGGTACACTGGAAACACCATATATTTT. Translation gives CASTGRRYTGNTIYF.

This clonotype was observed a single time. V and J are TRBV7-3 and TRBJ2-2; a possible D gene is TRBD1 (6 bases). Germline lookup yields CDR1 SGHTA and CDR2 FQGTGA. The CDR3 totals 16 residues. Deletions cut 5 bases from V and 1 base from J, with 14 bases between. The CDR3 region is CASSNPGTKNTGELFF. The DNA of the CDR3 is TGTGCCAGCAGCAATCCCGGGACAAAGAACACCGGGGAGCTGTTTTTT.

The chain recombines TRBV6-5 with TRBJ1-1, with a possible D match to TRBD1 (5 bases). With 7 bases removed from V and 6 bases from J, the gap between germline ends came to 24 bases. CDR3 length equals 16 residues. Germline V gives CDR1 MNHEY, CDR2 SVGAGI. The DNA for the CDR3 is TGTGCCAGCACTCAAGGGGAGGGTCCGGGATGGTCTGAAGCTTTCTTT. Encoded protein: CASTQGEGPGWSEAFF.